This T cell receptor (beta chain) was captured in a study of blood T cells in healthy people across ages. Losses at the gene ends were 0 bases for V and 4 bases for J; bases not matched to a gene: 6. Germline values: CDR1 LGHNT, CDR2 FRNRAP. The CDR3 length is 16 residues. Together with a sample-barcoded 5' primer, a J-beta primer mix was included in a second PCR lasting roughly 6 to 12 cycles. TCRdb re-derived calls from the 5' RACE reads in MiXCR, one entry per CDR3 protein. Seen here are about 1.1 million distinct CDR3 sequences, under 40% observed once, and the top ten hold around 13%. V is TRBV12-5 and J is TRBJ2-1; the match to TRBD2 covers 7 bases. The sequence came from a man aged 18 to 30 in good health. The material sequenced was blood. Here the CDR3 reads CASGLVPAGRYNEQFF. CDR3 sequence (DNA): TGTGCTAGTGGTTTGGTACCAGCGGGGAGGTACAATGAGCAGTTCTTC. The full variable domain, rest sourced from reference TRBV12-5 and TRBJ2-1, is DARVTQTPRHKVTEMGQEVTMRCQPILGHNTVFWYRQTMMQGLELLAYFRNRAPLDDSGMPKDRFSAEMPDATLATLKIQPSEPRDSAVYFCASGLVPAGRYNEQFFGPGTRLTVL.